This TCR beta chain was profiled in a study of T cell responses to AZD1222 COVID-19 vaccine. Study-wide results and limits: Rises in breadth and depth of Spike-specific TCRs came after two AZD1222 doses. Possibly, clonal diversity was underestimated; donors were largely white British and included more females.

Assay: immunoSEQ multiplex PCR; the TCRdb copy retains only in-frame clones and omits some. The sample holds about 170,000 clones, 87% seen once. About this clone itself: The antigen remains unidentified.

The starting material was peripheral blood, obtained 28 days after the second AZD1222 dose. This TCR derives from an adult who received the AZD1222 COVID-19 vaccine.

CDR3 loop: CASSLGPGEPQETQYF. CDR3 DNA sequence: TGTGCCAGCAGCTTAGGGCCGGGGGAGCCACAAGAGACCCAGTACTTC. V is TRBV7-9 and J is TRBJ2-5, with a weak D call TRBD2 (6 bases). V lost 1 base to trimming and J lost 2 bases, with 14 bases between them. Germline CDR1 is SEHNR and CDR2 is FQNEAQ (reference sequence). The CDR3 sequence is 16 residues long. Variable domain in full (rest from reference TRBV7-9 and TRBJ2-5): DTGVSQNPRHKITKRGQNVTFRCDPISEHNRLYWYRQTLGQGPEFLTYFQNEAQLEKSRLLSDRFSAERPKGSFSTLEIQRTEQGDSAMYLCASSLGPGEPQETQYFGPGTRLLVL.